The table lists the clone carrying this TCR beta chain with a few counts. Its antigen is as yet unknown. The V gene's germline CDR1 is SGHAT and CDR2 FQNNGV. The CDR3 totals 17 residues. V dropped 5 bases and J dropped 0; count of bases not matched to a gene: 12. The method was immunoSEQ multiplex PCR; TCRdb's version includes in-frame clones alone and lacks a portion of them. The sample lists 90,000 to 100,000 clones, approximately 84% occurring once. This sample was taken from a study of T cell responses to AZD1222 COVID-19 vaccine. Points from the study as a whole: A reported finding is that nearly half of spike-specific TCRs target unmutated variant regions. Following two doses of AZD1222, Spike-specific TCR breadth and depth rose. Among AZD1222 vaccinees, only five to seven were seropositive at baseline. Every sample of the repertoires postdated the peak T cell response.

The chain couples TRBV11-2 to TRBJ1-2, with 7 bases identical to TRBD1. The sequencing used peripheral blood, collected 28 days after the second AZD1222 dose. The clonotype originates from an adult who received the AZD1222 COVID-19 vaccine. The CDR3 DNA reads TGTGCCAGCAGCCCGAGGGTCAGGGGGACGCCTAACTATGGCTACACCTTC. Its protein is CASSPRVRGTPNYGYTF. Drawing the rest from reference TRBV11-2 and TRBJ1-2, the complete variable domain is EAGVAQSPRYKIIEKRQSVAFWCNPISGHATLYWYQQILGQGPKLLIQFQNNGVVDDSQLPKDRFSAERLKGVDSTLKIQPAKLEDSAVYLCASSPRVRGTPNYGYTFGSGTRLTVV.